These T cell receptor beta chains were read from a single sample in a study of CD8+CD57+ T cells in acquired aplastic anemia. MiXCR, run by TCRdb on the reads, gives a single entry per CDR3 protein. The table includes a few hundred thousand distinct CDR3 sequences, approximately 33% detected once. The sequenced sample was sorted CD4+, CD8+, or CD8+CD57+ T cells (not recorded which) from PBMCs. Receptors originate from a human donor with aplastic anemia. Both conserved end residues are trimmed from each CDR3. Fields, in order: V gene, J gene, CDR3 protein.

v_gene: TRBV7-9; j_gene: TRBJ2-1; CDR3aa: ASSQRDQAGNEQF
v_gene: TRBV24-1; j_gene: TRBJ1-2; CDR3aa: ATSDLRGYT
v_gene: TRBV10-1; j_gene: TRBJ2-3; CDR3aa: ASSLDVTRTQY
v_gene: TRBV7-9; j_gene: TRBJ1-1; CDR3aa: ASSSIQAGSVEAF
v_gene: TRBV7-2; j_gene: TRBJ1-1; CDR3aa: ASRWGQMNTEAF
v_gene: TRBV5-4; j_gene: TRBJ2-1; CDR3aa: ASSLPGGAYNEQF
v_gene: TRBV25-1; j_gene: TRBJ2-1; CDR3aa: AISPGLAVLTQF
v_gene: TRBV5-4; j_gene: TRBJ2-7; CDR3aa: ASSFLISEQY
v_gene: TRBV30; j_gene: TRBJ2-7; CDR3aa: AWSVRGISYPGRSYEQY
v_gene: TRBV12-3/TRBV12-4; j_gene: TRBJ2-6; CDR3aa: ASSFGAVLSGANALT
v_gene: TRBV20-1; j_gene: TRBJ2-7; CDR3aa: SARRGLDSYEQY
v_gene: TRBV25-1; j_gene: TRBJ2-7; CDR3aa: ASSRPPGTDSYEQY
v_gene: TRBV7-9; j_gene: TRBJ2-2; CDR3aa: ASTQIATGELF
v_gene: TRBV7-6; j_gene: TRBJ2-7; CDR3aa: ASSSGGYGEQY
v_gene: TRBV4-2; j_gene: TRBJ1-6; CDR3aa: ASSPGLSRPGLSPLH
v_gene: TRBV6-5; j_gene: TRBJ1-5; CDR3aa: ASSSRWNQPQH
v_gene: TRBV19; j_gene: TRBJ1-1; CDR3aa: ASTWDTYTEAF
v_gene: TRBV5-5; j_gene: TRBJ2-5; CDR3aa: ASSAGLAEKETQY
v_gene: TRBV9; j_gene: TRBJ1-5; CDR3aa: ASSPFTDSNQPQH
v_gene: TRBV18; j_gene: TRBJ2-1; CDR3aa: ASSPEGVPYNEQF
v_gene: TRBV2; j_gene: TRBJ1-1; CDR3aa: ASSGVSENTEAF
v_gene: TRBV7-2; j_gene: TRBJ1-1; CDR3aa: ASSTKGGNTEAF
v_gene: TRBV2; j_gene: TRBJ1-2; CDR3aa: ATGGDYGYT
v_gene: TRBV10-3; j_gene: TRBJ2-3; CDR3aa: AISEVETSGGRTDTQY
v_gene: TRBV11-1; j_gene: TRBJ2-7; CDR3aa: AWRDRGTGGYEQY
v_gene: TRBV2; j_gene: TRBJ2-2; CDR3aa: ASSVDRPNTGELF
v_gene: TRBV7-7; j_gene: TRBJ2-1; CDR3aa: ASSLDRGSEQF
v_gene: TRBV10-3; j_gene: TRBJ2-7; CDR3aa: ASTLYPGTGGEQY
v_gene: TRBV20-1; j_gene: TRBJ1-3; CDR3aa: SARRGTHSSGNTIY
v_gene: TRBV7-2; j_gene: TRBJ1-5; CDR3aa: ASSLEVRGRPQH
v_gene: TRBV20-1; j_gene: TRBJ1-1; CDR3aa: SARAISVNTEAF
v_gene: TRBV10-3; j_gene: TRBJ2-5; CDR3aa: AIRGTTGETQY